This record concerns one TCR beta chain sequence. Antigen unknown. 5'RACE, which relied on constant-segment primers, yielded TCR alpha and TCR beta cDNA libraries carrying sample barcodes and UMIs. TCRdb re-called the 5' RACE reads with MiXCR, one entry per CDR3 protein. This sample carries 410,000 or so distinct CDR3 sequences, roughly a quarter of them seen once, and the ten largest clones take roughly 13%. The data belong to a study of T-cell memory formation after mild COVID-19. Study-wide context: TCR clusters largely stayed donor specific.

Findings and limits, study-wide: Some responding clones appeared in pre-infection memory, suggesting cross-reactive memory joined.

The CDR3 extends over 13 amino acids. CDR1 GTSNPN and CDR2 SVGIG come from the germline V gene (reference sequence). V gave up 3 bases and J gave up 6 bases, with 11 bases separating them. This chain connects TRBV30 to TRBJ2-2; no reliable D call. The source is an adult woman who had mild COVID-19 (a few samples of this study predate the infection). Cell type and time point are not known. Sequencing was performed on PBMCs or a T cell subset sorted from them (not recorded which). The CDR3 DNA is TGTGCCTGGAGGTGGAGTTATCCCGGGGAGCTGTTTTTT. It is translated as CAWRWSYPGELFF.